Below, 32 T cell receptor beta chains from the same sample are listed, as sequenced in a study of cytomegalovirus exposure and HLA in healthy donors. PCR was performed using 60 Vbeta and 13 Jbeta primers. Libraries were prepared by immunoSEQ multiplex PCR; TCRdb keeps only in-frame clonotypes and omits some of them. The sample has some 160,000 clones, 80% to 85% seen once. The source material was PBMCs. These receptors came from a woman aged 18-29 years in good health and CMV-seronegative.

This clone was observed a handful of times. The rearrangement uses TRBV6-1 and TRBJ1-5; TRBD1 agrees at 7 bases. This CDR3 has 14 amino acids. Germline-derived CDR1 and CDR2 are MNHNS and SASEGT. Losses at the gene ends were 3 bases for V and 9 bases for J; bases not matched to a gene: 8. Here the CDR3 reads CASSEWTGSRPQHF. CDR3 sequence (DNA): TGTGCCAGCAGTGAGTGGACAGGCTCCAGGCCCCAGCATTTT.

The chain has TRBV11-2 and TRBJ2-1, with D unclear. The germline gives CDR1 SGHAT, CDR2 FQNNGV. V lost 5 bases to trimming and J lost 0 bases, with 8 bases between them. CDR3 size: 14 residues. CDR3 sequence: CASSRNYSYNEQFF. CDR3 coding DNA: TGTGCCAGCAGCCGTAACTACTCCTACAATGAGCAGTTCTTC.

The chain has TRBV27 and TRBJ2-5; 7 nucleotides line up with TRBD1. From germline, CDR1 is MNHEY and CDR2 SMNVEV (reference sequence). CDR3 length: 13 amino acids. J lost 9 bases, V lost 6 bases, and 10 bases had no gene match. The CDR3 protein is CASSPMTGSAQYF. The CDR3 nucleotides read TGTGCCAGCAGCCCAATGACAGGGTCGGCCCAGTACTTC.

The V gene is TRBV5-1, the J gene TRBJ1-4, with D possibly being TRBD1 (6 bases). The CDR3 is made up of 16 amino acids. V was clipped by 3 bases and J by 0 bases, with 12 bases between them. Germline CDR1 SGHRS, CDR2 YFSETQ. CDR3 DNA: TGCGCCAGCAGCTCCCGGGACAAAGCAACTAATGAAAAACTGTTTTTT. This translates into CASSSRDKATNEKLFF.

In the case of this clone: The CDR3 does not close with the conserved phenylalanine or tryptophan, likely indicating a read error. The chain couples TRBV7-2 to TRBJ1-1; the match to TRBD1 covers 7 bases. The CDR3 has 14 residues. Unmatched junction bases numbered 3, after V lost 3 bases and J lost 2 bases. Germline CDR1 reads SGHTA; CDR2 reads FQGNSA. The CDR3 region is CASSLQGGNTEAFL. The DNA of the CDR3 is TGTGCCAGCAGCTTGCAAGGGGGCAACACTGAAGCTTTCCTT.

The chain is built from TRBV2 and TRBJ1-5, with D perhaps TRBD1 (5 bases). CDR1 SNHLY and CDR2 FYNNEI come from the germline V gene. V shed 4 bases and J shed 2 bases, with 18 bases lying between them. CDR3 length: 17 residues. CDR3 bases: TGTGCCAGCAGTGTAAAAACGGGGGGAGACCGCAATCAGCCCCAGCATTTT. Its translation is CASSVKTGGDRNQPQHF.

This clone was counted only a few times. V and J are TRBV5-1 and TRBJ1-4; 8 positions agree with TRBD1. The J segment lost 0 bases and the V segment lost 3 bases, leaving 4 bases of the junction unmatched. The CDR3 has 16 residues. Germline V gives CDR1 SGHRS, CDR2 YFSETQ. The CDR3 sequence is CASSSDRGPTNEKLFF. The CDR3 nucleotides are TGCGCCAGCAGCTCCGACAGGGGCCCAACTAATGAAAAACTGTTTTTT.

This clone was observed a single time. CDR3 loop: CASSSGGPKATQYF. In nucleotides, the CDR3 is TGTGCCAGCAGCTCGGGGGGCCCTAAGGCGACCCAGTACTTC. The genes are TRBV7-2 and TRBJ2-5, with D possibly matching TRBD2 (7 bases). The germline V gene has CDR1 SGHTA and CDR2 FQGNSA. V gave up 4 bases and J gave up 7 bases, with 16 bases separating them. CDR3 size: 14 residues.

The chain has TRBV4-1 and TRBJ1-6; perhaps TRBD1 as D (5 bases). Trimming cost V 3 bases and J 6 bases, with 9 bases left between them. CDR3 length: 14 amino acids. CDR1 and CDR2 (germline): MGHRA, YSYEKL. The CDR3 DNA is TGCGCCAGCAGCCATCAGGGTTTTAATTCACCCCTCCACTTT. It encodes CASSHQGFNSPLHF.

The V gene is TRBV25-1, the J gene TRBJ2-2; D gene ambiguous. Germline lookup yields CDR1 MGHDK and CDR2 SYGVNS. Trimming removed 3 bases at V and 4 bases at J, with 15 bases between. The CDR3 totals 16 residues. Here the CDR3 reads CASSDSQLPGTGELFF. The CDR3 region has the DNA TGTGCCAGCAGTGACTCCCAACTGCCAGGCACCGGGGAGCTGTTTTTT. Full variable domain (remainder filled in from reference TRBV25-1 and TRBJ2-2): EADIYQTPRYLVIGTGKKITLECSQTMGHDKMYWYQQDPGMELHLIHYSYGVNSTEKGDLSSESTVSRIRTEHFPLTLESARPSHTSQYLCASSDSQLPGTGELFFGEGSRLTVL.

The CDR3 region has the DNA TGTGCCAGCTCACCCCAGCCCCCGCGGGGGGGGCCCAATGAGCAGTTCTTC. It translates to CASSPQPPRGGPNEQFF. This sequence joins TRBV18 and TRBJ2-1, with 9 positions matching TRBD2. Germline values: CDR1 KGHSH, CDR2 LQKENI. The CDR3 consists of 17 residues. V was pared by 3 bases and J by 6 bases, with 12 bases of the junction left unmatched.

The chain links TRBV5-1 to TRBJ2-1, with TRBD2 identical over 7 bases. Looked up from germline, CDR1 is SGHRS and CDR2 is YFSETQ. J gave up 0 bases and V 0 bases, and 6 bases lay outside the gene matches. The CDR3 has 17 amino acids. Written as DNA, the CDR3 is TGCGCCAGCAGCTTGGAGCGGGGCGGGAGCTCCTACAATGAGCAGTTCTTC. Encoded protein: CASSLERGGSSYNEQFF.

This clone was observed a single time. The CDR3 region has the DNA TGTGCCAGCAGTATAGGACAGGGCAATTCACCCCTCCACTTT. Protein: CASSIGQGNSPLHF. J is TRBJ1-6 and V is TRBV27; TRBD1 matches 8 bases. CDR3 length equals 14 residues. Germline assignment: CDR1 MNHEY and CDR2 SMNVEV (reference sequence). J lost 7 bases, V lost 5 bases, and 4 bases had no gene match.

This chain joins TRBV29-1 and TRBJ2-7; D is possibly TRBD2 (7 bases). Germline V gene data show CDR1 as SQVTM and CDR2 as ANQGSEA. The V end was cut by 4 bases, the J end by 0 bases, with 10 bases between. The CDR3 sequence is 13 residues long. Here the CDR3 reads CSVVGGASYEQYF. CDR3 nucleotide sequence: TGCAGCGTTGTTGGGGGGGCCTCCTACGAGCAGTACTTC.

This clone has only a few counts. This rearrangement joins TRBV18 to TRBJ2-1, with TRBD1 matching 9 bases. CDR1 is KGHSH, CDR2 LQKENI, per germline. V dropped 4 bases and J dropped 4; count of bases not matched to a gene: 8. This CDR3 has 16 amino acids. The CDR3 DNA sequence: TGTGCCAGCTCACTAGAGACCGGACAGGGGTACAATGAGCAGTTCTTC. Residues: CASSLETGQGYNEQFF.

The V and J genes are TRBV30 and TRBJ1-1; 7 nucleotides line up with TRBD1. The V segment lost 8 bases and the J segment 6 bases; nucleotides outside the gene matches: 18. Germline V gene sequence: CDR1 GTSNPN, CDR2 SVGIG (reference sequence). This CDR3 spans 15 amino acids. Here the CDR3 DNA reads TGTGCCGTAATACCGGAACAGGGGACAATCCCTGAAGCTTTCTTT. Translating gives CAVIPEQGTIPEAFF.

The gene calls are TRBV28 and TRBJ1-1; D gene unclear. This CDR3 comprises 13 residues. The V end lost 6 bases, the J end lost 7 bases, and 15 bases lay between the germline ends. Germline CDR1 is MDHEN and CDR2 is SYDVKM. The CDR3 loop is CASRPAVKIEAFF. DNA of the CDR3: TGTGCCAGCAGACCTGCGGTAAAGATTGAAGCTTTCTTT.

CDR3 DNA sequence: TGTGCCAGCTCACCACCCGAGCGGCCCTGGGGCACAGATACGCAGTATTTT. Its protein product is CASSPPERPWGTDTQYF. The chain links TRBV18 to TRBJ2-3; tentatively, D is TRBD2 (5 bases). V lost 0 bases to trimming and J lost 1 base, with 14 bases between them. CDR3 length equals 17 residues. CDR1 is KGHSH and CDR2 is LQKENI in the germline V gene.

The chain's CDR3 is CASSGQGDLGYTF. The CDR3 bases are TGTGCCAGCAGCGGACAGGGGGATCTGGGCTACACCTTC. This sequence joins TRBV6-5 and TRBJ1-2, with 10 positions matching TRBD1. This CDR3 spans 13 amino acids. V dropped 6 bases and J dropped 8; count of bases not matched to a gene: 6. Germline V lookup: CDR1 MNHEY, CDR2 SVGAGI.

The chain couples TRBV10-3 to TRBJ1-2; 9 bases fit TRBD1. V dropped 10 bases and J dropped 6; count of bases not matched to a gene: 9. The CDR3 is 13 amino acids. CDR1 and CDR2 (germline): ENHRY, SYGVKD. The CDR3 sequence: CATSRTGENGYTF. CDR3 nucleotides: TGTGCCACCTCAAGGACAGGGGAGAATGGCTACACCTTC.

The chain recombines TRBV7-8 with TRBJ1-1; unclear D gene. The germline V and J ends were trimmed by 5 bases and 1 base, with 17 bases remaining between them. This CDR3 has 16 residues. Germline V lookup: CDR1 SGHVS, CDR2 FQNEAQ. CDR3 residues: CASSPNAPVRNTEAFF. CDR3 DNA: TGTGCCAGCAGCCCAAATGCCCCGGTGAGGAACACTGAAGCTTTCTTT.

For this clone: One junction end disagrees with the germline gene, perhaps due to a read error. CDR3 sequence (DNA): TGTGCCTGGAGGGGGGCGAGGGGGCGAGGGGCCAACGGCCTGACTTTC. This codes for CAWRGARGRGANGLTF. This chain connects TRBV30 to TRBJ2-6, with 7 nucleotides matching TRBD1. CDR3 length equals 16 residues. CDR1 is GTSNPN and CDR2 is SVGIG in the germline V gene (reference sequence).

V is TRBV5-1 and J is TRBJ2-1, with D tentatively TRBD2 (6 bases). V lost 3 bases and J lost 2, with 15 bases in between. This CDR3 has 16 residues. The germline CDR1 and CDR2 sequences are SGHRS and YFSETQ. The CDR3 region has the DNA TGCGCCAGCAGCTGGGGGTCGGGCGGGACCTACAATGAGCAGTTCTTC. It specifies CASSWGSGGTYNEQFF.

The DNA of the CDR3 is TGTGCCAGCAGTTACTCGAGGGAAACTGAAGCTTTCTTT. Protein product: CASSYSRETEAFF. The chain couples TRBV6-5 to TRBJ1-1; D unresolved. Looked up from germline, CDR1 is MNHEY and CDR2 is SVGAGI. This CDR3 contains 13 residues. The V end lost 0 bases, the J end lost 5 bases, and 7 bases lay between the germline ends.

This clone was picked up one time. The chain recombines TRBV11-3 with TRBJ2-1; 9 nucleotides line up with TRBD2. Germline-derived CDR1 and CDR2 are SGHNT and YENEEA. With 5 bases clipped from V and 9 bases from J, the junction kept 5 bases outside the gene matches. CDR3 length equals 13 residues. The CDR3 DNA reads TGTGCCAGCAGCGTCCTAGCGGGGACTGAGCAGTTCTTC. Encoded protein: CASSVLAGTEQFF.

V and J are TRBV15 and TRBJ1-1; perhaps TRBD1 as D (5 bases). The V and J ends lost 3 bases and 1 base respectively, with 9 bases between them. The CDR3 is made up of 14 amino acids. Per germline, CDR1 LNHNV and CDR2 YYDKDF (reference sequence). The CDR3 reads CATSSYDRNTEAFF. As DNA, the CDR3 is TGTGCCACCAGCAGCTATGACAGGAACACTGAAGCTTTCTTT.

With respect to this clone: Other DNA sequences from this sample encode an identical CDR3 as well. The genes are TRBV4-1 and TRBJ1-1, with 10 bases that match TRBD1. The CDR3 is made up of 15 amino acids. Trimming cost V 3 bases and J 4 bases; bases outside gene matches: 5. The germline V gene encodes CDR1 MGHRA and CDR2 YSYEKL. The CDR3 protein is CASSHDRTGGTEAFF. CDR3 sequence (DNA): TGCGCCAGCAGCCACGACAGGACAGGGGGCACTGAAGCTTTCTTT.

The chain carries TRBV19 and TRBJ1-2; D ambiguous. The V gene's germline CDR1 is LNHDA and CDR2 SQIVND (reference sequence). The CDR3 runs 15 residues. V was pared by 3 bases and J by 0 bases, with 11 bases between. The CDR3 DNA is TGTGCCAGTAGTATGGCAGGCCTCTCTAACTATGGCTACACCTTC. It codes for CASSMAGLSNYGYTF. Complete variable domain (other parts from reference TRBV19 and TRBJ1-2): DGGITQSPKYLFRKEGQNVTLSCEQNLNHDAMYWYRQDPGQGLRLIYYSQIVNDFQKGDIAEGYSVSREKKESFPLTVTSAQKNPTAFYLCASSMAGLSNYGYTFGSGTRLTVV.

This sequence joins TRBV2 and TRBJ2-1, with 15 bases matching TRBD2. V shed 6 bases, J shed 3 bases, and the junction held 9 bases outside the gene matches. The CDR3 extends over 18 amino acids. The germline V gene has CDR1 SNHLY and CDR2 FYNNEI. CDR3 sequence (DNA): TGTGCCAGCAGGAAGGGGACTAGCGGGGGGAATTTCTACAATGAGCAGTTCTTC. Translation: CASRKGTSGGNFYNEQFF.

The V and J genes are TRBV5-4 and TRBJ1-4; D not certain. From germline, CDR1 is SGHNT and CDR2 YYREEE (reference sequence). Trimming cost V 0 bases and J 2 bases, with 5 bases left between them. This CDR3 has 14 residues. The CDR3 is CASSLGGTNEKLFF. The CDR3 DNA follows: TGTGCCAGCAGCTTGGGAGGGACTAATGAAAAACTGTTTTTT. The full variable domain, completed using reference TRBV5-4 and TRBJ1-4, is ETGVTQSPTHLIKTRGQQVTLRCSSQSGHNTVSWYQQALGQGPQFIFQYYREEENGRGNFPPRFSGLQFPNYSSELNVNALELDDSALYLCASSLGGTNEKLFFGSGTQLSVL.

This sequence joins TRBV6-5 and TRBJ1-3; the match to TRBD1 covers 7 bases. Germline CDR1 is MNHEY and CDR2 is SVGAGI. The trim removed 6 bases at V and 4 bases at J, leaving 9 bases unmatched. This CDR3 comprises 15 residues. The CDR3 bases are TGTGCCAGCAGAGGTACAGGGGTTAGGGGAAACACCATATATTTT. Its translation is CASRGTGVRGNTIYF.

The CDR3 DNA reads as TGTGCCAGCAGCTTGGGAGGGACAGGGCTGTACTTC. It codes for CASSLGGTGLYF. The chain uses TRBV7-9 and TRBJ2-7; 9 bases align to TRBD1. Germline V gene lookup returns CDR1 SEHNR and CDR2 FQNEAQ (reference sequence). With V trimmed by 3 bases and J by 12 bases, 6 bases remained unmatched. This CDR3 is built from 12 residues.